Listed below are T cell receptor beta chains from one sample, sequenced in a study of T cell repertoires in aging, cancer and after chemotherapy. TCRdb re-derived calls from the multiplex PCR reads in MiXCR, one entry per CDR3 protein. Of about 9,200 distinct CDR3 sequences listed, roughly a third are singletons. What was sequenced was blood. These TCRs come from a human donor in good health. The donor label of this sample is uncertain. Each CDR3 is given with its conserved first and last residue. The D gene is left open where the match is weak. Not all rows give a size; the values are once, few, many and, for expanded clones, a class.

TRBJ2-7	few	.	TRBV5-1	CASSPEAGPYEQYF	TGCGCCAGCAGCCCCGAGGCAGGACCCTACGAGCAGTACTTC
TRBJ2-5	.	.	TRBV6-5	CASSLPNRVGETQYF	TGTGCCAGCAGCCTACCAAACAGGGTTGGTGAGACCCAGTACTTC
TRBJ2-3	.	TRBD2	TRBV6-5	CASSELAGGPDTQYF	TGTGCCAGCAGTGAACTAGCGGGGGGGCCAGATACGCAGTATTTT
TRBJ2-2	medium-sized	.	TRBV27	CASSYKNTGELFF	TGTGCCAGCAGCTACAAGAACACCGGGGAGCTGTTTTTT
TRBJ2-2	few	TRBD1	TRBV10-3	CAISEGQGDTGELFF	TGTGCCATCAGTGAGGGGCAGGGGGACACCGGGGAGCTGTTTTTT
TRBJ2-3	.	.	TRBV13	CARSHSGPRTQYF	TGTGCCAGAAGTCACTCCGGGCCCCGGACGCAGTATTTT
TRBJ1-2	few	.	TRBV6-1	CASSEGVTGNYGYTF	TGTGCCAGCAGTGAAGGGGTGACAGGCAACTATGGCTACACCTTC
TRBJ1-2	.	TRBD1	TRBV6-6	CASSYSGQGATGYTF	TGTGCCAGCAGTTACTCGGGCCAGGGGGCGACGGGCTACACCTTC
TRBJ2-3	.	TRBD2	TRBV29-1	CSVDGLAGVLDTQYF	TGCAGCGTTGATGGTCTAGCGGGGGTCCTGGATACGCAGTATTTT
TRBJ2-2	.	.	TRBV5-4	CASSKGVLEDSGELFF	TGTGCCAGCAGCAAGGGAGTCTTAGAAGATTCCGGGGAGCTGTTTTTT
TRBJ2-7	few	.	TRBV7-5	CISYSRLYEQYF	TGTATCTCGTATAGCCGTCTCTACGAGCAGTACTTC
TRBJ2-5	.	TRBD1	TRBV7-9	CASSLMIGGLETQYF	TGTGCCAGCAGCTTAATGATAGGGGGCTTGGAGACCCAGTACTTC
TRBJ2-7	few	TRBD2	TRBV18	CASSSRLSGGSYEQYF	TGTGCCAGCTCATCCCGTCTGTCGGGGGGCTCCTACGAGCAGTACTTC
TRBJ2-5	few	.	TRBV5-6	CASSLVSARETQYF	TGTGCCAGCAGCTTGGTATCAGCGAGGGAGACCCAGTACTTC
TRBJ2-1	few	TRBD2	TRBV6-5	CASSYLPGLVANEQFF	TGTGCCAGCAGTTACCTGCCGGGACTAGTGGCCAATGAGCAGTTCTTC
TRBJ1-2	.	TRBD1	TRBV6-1	CASSERTGGYTF	TGTGCCAGCAGTGAGAGGACAGGGGGCTACACCTTC
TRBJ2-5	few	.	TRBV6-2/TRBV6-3	CASSTPGRSQETQYF	TGTGCCAGCAGTACCCCGGGTAGGAGTCAAGAGACCCAGTACTTC
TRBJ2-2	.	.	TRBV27	CASSLLAVNTGELFF	TGTGCCAGCAGTTTGCTTGCGGTTAACACCGGGGAGCTGTTTTTT
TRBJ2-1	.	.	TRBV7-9	CASSFTGARSYNEQFF	TGTGCCAGCAGCTTTACGGGGGCTCGCTCCTACAATGAGCAGTTCTTC
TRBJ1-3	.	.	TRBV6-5	CASSYAQGLSGNTIYF	TGTGCCAGCAGTTACGCGCAGGGGCTCTCTGGAAACACCATATATTTT
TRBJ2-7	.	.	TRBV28	CASRGGSSYEQYF	TGTGCCAGCAGAGGGGGTAGCTCCTACGAGCAGTACTTC
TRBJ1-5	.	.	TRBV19	CASSTGKGSNQPQHF	TGTGCCAGTAGTACCGGTAAGGGGAGCAATCAGCCCCAGCATTTT
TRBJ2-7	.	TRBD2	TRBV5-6	CASSRTSGGIDEQYF	TGTGCCAGCAGCCGGACTAGCGGGGGGATCGATGAGCAGTACTTC
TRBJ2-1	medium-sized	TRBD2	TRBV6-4	CASSDSLAGYNEQFF	TGTGCCAGCAGTGACTCACTAGCGGGGTACAATGAGCAGTTCTTC
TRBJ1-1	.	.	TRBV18	CASSPYQGYTEAFF	TGTGCCAGCTCACCTTACCAGGGGTACACTGAAGCTTTCTTT
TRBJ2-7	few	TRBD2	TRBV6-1	CASSPEAGGSRDF	TGTGCCAGCAGCCCGGAGGCGGGAGGAAGCAGGGACTTC
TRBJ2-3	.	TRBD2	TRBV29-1	CSVEGLAGVLDTQYF	TGCAGCGTTGAGGGACTAGCGGGGGTCCTGGATACGCAGTATTTT
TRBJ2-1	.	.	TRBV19	CASSIIQGLYNEQFF	TGTGCCAGTAGTATAATTCAGGGATTATACAATGAGCAGTTCTTC
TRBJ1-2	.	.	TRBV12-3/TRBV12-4	CASSYRRNYGYTF	TGTGCCAGCAGTTATCGCAGGAACTATGGCTACACCTTC
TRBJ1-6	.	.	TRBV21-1	CASSNPSGGDSPLHF	TGTGCCAGCAGCAATCCCTCAGGGGGCGATTCACCCCTCCACTTT
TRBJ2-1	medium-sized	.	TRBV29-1	CSVQGFAEHNEQFF	TGCAGCGTACAGGGCTTCGCGGAACACAATGAGCAGTTCTTC
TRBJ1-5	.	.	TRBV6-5	CASSYPGSRSNQPRHF	TGTGCCAGCAGTTACCCCGGGAGCAGGAGCAATCAGCCCCGGCATTTT
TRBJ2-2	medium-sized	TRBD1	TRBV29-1	CSVVGQGDTGELFF	TGCAGCGTTGTCGGACAGGGTGATACCGGGGAGCTGTTTTTT
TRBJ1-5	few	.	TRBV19	CASSRGRGHQPQHF	TGTGCCAGTAGTCGGGGGAGGGGTCATCAGCCCCAGCATTTT
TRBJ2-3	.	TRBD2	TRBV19	CASSLFRGGLSDTQYF	TGTGCCAGTAGTCTTTTTCGGGGGGGCCTTTCCGATACGCAGTATTTT
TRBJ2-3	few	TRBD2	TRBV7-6	CASSVSSGGPYTDTQYF	TGTGCCAGCAGCGTCTCCAGCGGGGGACCTTACACAGATACGCAGTATTTT
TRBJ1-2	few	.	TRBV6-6	CASSYRSLYGYTF	TGTGCCAGCAGTTACCGGAGCCTCTATGGCTACACCTTC
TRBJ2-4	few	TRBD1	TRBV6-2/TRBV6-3	CASSWGQGNIQYF	TGTGCCAGCAGCTGGGGACAGGGGAACATTCAGTACTTC
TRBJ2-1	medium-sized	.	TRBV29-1	CSVDSTSSNNEQFF	TGCAGCGTTGACTCGACCTCCAGCAACAATGAGCAGTTCTTC
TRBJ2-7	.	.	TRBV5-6	CASSLGGLSYEQYF	TGTGCCAGCAGCTTGGGGGGGTTATCCTACGAGCAGTACTTC
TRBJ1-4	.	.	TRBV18	CASSPQTLLLTTNEKLFF	TGTGCCAGCTCACCACAAACCCTGCTCCTCACAACTAATGAAAAACTGTTTTTT
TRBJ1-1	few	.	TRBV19	CASSIDPGGNTEAFF	TGTGCCAGTAGTATAGACCCGGGTGGGAACACTGAAGCTTTCTTT
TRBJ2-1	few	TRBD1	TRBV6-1	CASALNPGQGAYEQFF	TGTGCCAGCGCCCTGAATCCGGGACAGGGGGCTTATGAGCAGTTCTTC
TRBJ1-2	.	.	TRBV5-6	CASTDDIYYGYTF	TGTGCCAGCACAGACGATATTTACTATGGCTACACCTTC
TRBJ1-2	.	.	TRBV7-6	CASSTRVGAGYGFTF	TGTGCCAGCAGCACCCGAGTCGGGGCGGGCTATGGCTTCACCTTC
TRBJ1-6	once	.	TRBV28	CASSLPDSPYNSPLHF	TGTGCCAGCAGTTTACCCGACAGCCCTTATAATTCACCCCTCCACTTT
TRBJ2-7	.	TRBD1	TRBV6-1	CASSRTGRRYEQYF	TGTGCCAGCAGTAGGACAGGACGACGATACGAGCAGTACTTC
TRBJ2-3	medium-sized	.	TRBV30	CAWSPGQLTDTQYF	TGTGCCTGGAGCCCAGGACAGCTCACAGATACGCAGTATTTT
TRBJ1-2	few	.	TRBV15	CATSREQNYGYTF	TGTGCCACCAGCAGAGAACAGAACTATGGCTACACCTTC
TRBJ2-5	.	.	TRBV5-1	CASIPSPGETQYF	TGCGCCAGCATCCCCTCCCCGGGGGAGACCCAGTACTTC
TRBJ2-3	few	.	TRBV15	CATSRVTDTQYF	TGTGCCACCAGCAGAGTTACGGATACGCAGTATTTT
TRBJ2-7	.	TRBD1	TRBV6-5	CASSPWVPGQGSRYEQYF	TGTGCCAGCAGTCCATGGGTACCGGGACAGGGTTCACGCTACGAGCAGTACTTC
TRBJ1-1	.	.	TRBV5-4	CASSSRFDTEAFF	TGTGCCAGCAGCTCTAGGTTCGACACTGAAGCTTTCTTT
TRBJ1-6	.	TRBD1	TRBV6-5	CASSRTEGQGNSPLHF	TGTGCCAGCAGTCGAACCGAGGGACAGGGGAATTCACCCCTCCACTTT
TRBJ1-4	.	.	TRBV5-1	CASSLQGTEKLFF	TGCGCCAGCAGCTTGCAGGGAACAGAAAAACTGTTTTTT